A single sample gave rise to the 25 T cell receptor beta chains below, sequenced in a study of vaccination and CD4 T cells after COVID-19. The Oncomine TCR Beta short-read assay was applied to DNA of cultured CD4+ T cells. Using its own MiXCR run on the PCR reads, TCRdb lists one record per CDR3 protein. The sample lists around 18,000 distinct CDR3 sequences, about 38% seen once, with around 11% in the top ten. Their antigens are not known. Treatment in this sample: approximately nine-day PBMC culture with coronavirus spike peptide pools or control peptides (ViraFEST assay). Input material: CD4+ T cells from blood, cultured in vitro. The receptors come from a human donor who had recovered from COVID-19.

This clonotype was observed a single time. The V gene is TRBV7-7, the J gene TRBJ1-1; no clear D. Germline V gene data show CDR1 as SSHAT and CDR2 as FNYEAQ (reference sequence). Deletions cut 2 bases from V and 1 base from J, with 5 bases between. The CDR3 has 13 residues. The CDR3 DNA reads TGTGCCAGCAGCTTATACTCGAACACTGAAGCTTTCTTT. This sequence encodes CASSLYSNTEAFF.

The chain is built from TRBV3-1 and TRBJ2-3; D unclear. The CDR3 runs to 13 residues. The V end was cut by 2 bases, the J end by 6 bases, with 9 bases between. CDR1 is LGHDT, CDR2 YNNKEL, per germline (reference sequence). The CDR3 bases are TGTGCCAGCAGCCAAAACCTGATCGATACGCAGTATTTT. Encoded protein: CASSQNLIDTQYF.

The chain combines TRBV6-1 with TRBJ2-7; 9 bases are a match to TRBD1. V dropped 6 bases and J dropped 2; count of bases not matched to a gene: 5. Germline V gene lookup returns CDR1 MNHNS and CDR2 SASEGT. The CDR3 has 14 amino acids. The CDR3 DNA reads as TGTGCCAGCAGCCGGGACAGGGTAACCTACGAGCAGTACTTC. Translated, it gives CASSRDRVTYEQYF.

This clonotype is classed as medium-sized. This rearrangement joins TRBV7-2 to TRBJ2-3, with 8 bases matching TRBD1. The CDR3 is 15 residues long. V lost 1 base and J lost 2; bases outside the gene matches: 2. Looked up from germline, CDR1 is SGHTA and CDR2 is FQGNSA. The CDR3 here is CASSLGTGHTDTQYF. CDR3 coding DNA: TGTGCCAGCAGCTTAGGGACAGGGCACACAGATACGCAGTATTTT.

This clonotype occurred a few times. The genes are TRBV12-3 or TRBV12-4 and TRBJ2-2, with 8 bases identical to TRBD1. J lost 6 bases, V lost 6 bases, and 15 bases had no gene match. The CDR3 runs to 17 residues. The CDR3 sequence: CASSPKRRQGKAGELFF. CDR3 bases: TGTGCCAGCAGCCCTAAACGAAGACAGGGGAAGGCCGGGGAGCTGTTTTTT.

This clonotype has more than one count but fewer than ten. This chain links TRBV11-2 with TRBJ1-6; D may be TRBD1 (6 bases). The germline V and J ends were trimmed by 8 bases and 7 bases, with 15 bases remaining between them. The germline gives CDR1 SGHAT, CDR2 FQNNGV. This CDR3 is 14 amino acids long. This CDR3 reads CASSLGQGNSPLHF. The CDR3 nucleotides are TGTGCCAGCTCGCTGGGTCAGGGGAATTCACCCCTCCACTTT.

There are a few counts of this clonotype. The V and J genes are TRBV7-2 and TRBJ1-2; the match to TRBD1 covers 8 bases. Germline V gene data show CDR1 as SGHTA and CDR2 as FQGNSA. V lost 5 bases to trimming and J lost 8 bases; unmatched junction nucleotides: 7. The CDR3 has 13 amino acids. CDR3 sequence reads: CASSLQGGSGYTF. In DNA, the CDR3 is TGTGCCAGCAGCCTACAGGGGGGGAGCGGCTACACCTTC.

The chain joins TRBV20-1 to TRBJ2-3, with TRBD2 matching over 12 bases. Germline lookup yields CDR1 DFQATT and CDR2 SNEGSKA (reference sequence). The CDR3 length is 18 residues. The V and J ends lost 1 base and 4 bases, in that order; junction bases with no gene match: 12. CDR3 nucleotides: TGCAGTGCTAGAGGGACTAGCGGGATCATTGGGAAACCAGATACGCAGTATTTT. Its translation: CSARGTSGIIGKPDTQYF.

The chain joins TRBV7-2 to TRBJ1-3; 9 bases fit TRBD1. Germline V lookup: CDR1 SGHTA, CDR2 FQGNSA. The CDR3 runs 15 residues. V lost 5 bases to trimming and J lost 12 bases; unmatched junction nucleotides: 14. The CDR3 here is CASSLNRGRPEGIYF. DNA of the CDR3: TGTGCCAGCAGCCTAAACAGGGGGCGACCTGAAGGCATATATTTT.

The chain recombines TRBV19 with TRBJ2-1; TRBD1 matches 7 bases. The V segment lost 3 bases and the J segment 15 bases; nucleotides outside the gene matches: 8. The CDR3 loop spans 12 amino acids. Germline V lookup: CDR1 LNHDA, CDR2 SQIVND (reference sequence). Written as DNA, the CDR3 is TGTGCCAGTAGTATTAATCAGGGACAGCTGTTCTTC. Protein: CASSINQGQLFF.

This clonotype was recorded only once. The V call is TRBV7-2, the J call TRBJ2-1; D gene ambiguous. Germline V gene sequence: CDR1 SGHTA, CDR2 FQGNSA. The CDR3 totals 13 residues. The V end lost 2 bases, the J end lost 11 bases, and 13 bases lay between the germline ends. CDR3 sequence (DNA): TGTGCCAGCAGCTTACGGCCACAGCGTAAGCAGTTCTTC. This codes for CASSLRPQRKQFF.

The V and J genes are TRBV6-1 and TRBJ2-6, with D perhaps matching TRBD1 (5 bases). The germline V gene has CDR1 MNHNS and CDR2 SASEGT. Trimming left V 5 bases short and J 4 bases short, with 12 bases between. There are 15 residues in the CDR3. Written as DNA, the CDR3 is TGTGCCAGCAGTCTCAGGGATGCGGGGGCCAACGTCCTGACTTTC. Protein product: CASSLRDAGANVLTF.

The rearrangement joins TRBV19 to TRBJ1-2; D remains unclear. Trimming left V 2 bases short and J 4 bases short, with 8 bases between. CDR3 size: 13 residues. From germline, CDR1 is LNHDA and CDR2 SQIVND (reference sequence). DNA for the CDR3: TGTGCCAGTAGTATATCAAGAGCCTATGGCTACACCTTC. It specifies CASSISRAYGYTF.

The genes are TRBV28 and TRBJ1-3, with 8 bases that match TRBD1. V shed 4 bases and J 0 bases; nucleotides not matched to a gene: 2. CDR3 length: 15 amino acids. CDR1 and CDR2 from the germline V gene are MDHEN and SYDVKM. The CDR3 DNA follows: TGTGCCAGCAGTTGGGACAGGAGCTCTGGAAACACCATATATTTT. Amino acid sequence: CASSWDRSSGNTIYF. Full variable domain (missing parts from reference TRBV28 and TRBJ1-3): DVKVTQSSRYLVKRTGEKVFLECVQDMDHENMFWYRQDPGLGLRLIYFSYDVKMKEKGDIPEGYSVSREKKERFSLILESASTNQTSMYLCASSWDRSSGNTIYFGEGSWLTVV.

This clonotype was recorded a few times. The genes are TRBV6-1 and TRBJ2-5; 9 positions match TRBD2. J gave up 0 bases and V 5 bases, and 4 bases lay outside the gene matches. The length of the CDR3 is 15 residues. Germline CDR1 reads MNHNS; CDR2 reads SASEGT. CDR3 sequence (DNA): TGTGCCAGCAGTCGGACTAGCGCATACCAAGAGACCCAGTACTTC. Its translation: CASSRTSAYQETQYF.

The DNA of the CDR3 is TGTGCCATCAGTGAGTTGTCGGGACCCCCTGGGGTCCAGTACTTC. Protein product: CAISELSGPPGVQYF. This chain uses TRBV10-3 with TRBJ2-5; D is perhaps TRBD1 or TRBD2 (5 bases each). Germline loops: CDR1 ENHRY, CDR2 SYGVKD. V was trimmed by 1 base and J by 10 bases, leaving 19 bases between them. The CDR3 is 15 amino acids.

This chain connects TRBV28 to TRBJ1-4; 9 nucleotides line up with TRBD1. CDR3 length equals 13 residues. With 10 bases clipped from V and 7 bases from J, the junction kept 7 bases outside the gene matches. CDR1 and CDR2 from the germline V gene are MDHEN and SYDVKM. CDR3 amino acids: CATGTGLGEKLFF. In nucleotides, the CDR3 is TGTGCCACAGGGACAGGGTTGGGTGAAAAACTGTTTTTT.

The V gene is TRBV15, the J gene TRBJ1-5; D gene uncertain. There are 16 residues in the CDR3. Germline loops: CDR1 LNHNV, CDR2 YYDKDF (reference sequence). Trimming shortened V by 1 base and J by 5 bases, and 15 bases separated the two germline ends. The CDR3 here is CATSRVTVGLHQPQHF. The CDR3, as DNA: TGTGCCACCAGCAGAGTGACGGTGGGCCTCCATCAGCCCCAGCATTTT. The full variable domain, its missing parts supplied by reference TRBV15 and TRBJ1-5, is DAMVIQNPRYQVTQFGKPVTLSCSQTLNHNVMYWYQQKSSQAPKLLFHYYDKDFNNEADTPDNFQSRRPNTSFCFLDIRSPGLGDTAMYLCATSRVTVGLHQPQHFGDGTRLSIL.

V gene TRBV6-5 combines with J gene TRBJ2-7; the match to TRBD2 covers 14 bases. CDR1 and CDR2 (germline): MNHEY, SVGAGI. The CDR3 is 17 amino acids. With V trimmed by 0 bases and J by 7 bases, 8 bases remained unmatched. For the CDR3, the DNA is TGTGCCAGCAGTTACTCCGGGACTAGCGGGAGACCCCTGGAGCAGTACTTC. This translates into CASSYSGTSGRPLEQYF.

This clonotype appeared a few times. This chain connects TRBV7-2 to TRBJ2-6; D is uncertain. Trimming stripped 2 bases from V and 0 bases from J, with 5 bases between. Per the germline V gene, CDR1 is SGHTA and CDR2 is FQGNSA. The CDR3 loop spans 15 amino acids. CDR3 in DNA: TGTGCCAGCAGCTTACGATACTCTGGGGCCAACGTCCTGACTTTC. Protein sequence: CASSLRYSGANVLTF.

The CDR3 here is CASSAGTGTGELFF. DNA for the CDR3: TGTGCCAGTAGCGCCGGGACAGGGACCGGGGAGCTGTTTTTT. The chain links TRBV19 to TRBJ2-2; TRBD1 aligns across 9 bases. This CDR3 comprises 14 residues. Losses at the gene ends were 6 bases for V and 5 bases for J; bases not matched to a gene: 4. The germline gives CDR1 LNHDA, CDR2 SQIVND (reference sequence). The full variable domain, its missing parts supplied by reference TRBV19 and TRBJ2-2, is DGGITQSPKYLFRKEGQNVTLSCEQNLNHDAMYWYRQDPGQGLRLIYYSQIVNDFQKGDIAEGYSVSREKKESFPLTVTSAQKNPTAFYLCASSAGTGTGELFFGEGSRLTVL.

This clonotype was observed a few times. This chain connects TRBV6-1 to TRBJ1-1; TRBD1 is a possible D gene (6 bases). The CDR3 runs to 16 residues. V gave up 8 bases and J gave up 3 bases, with 22 bases separating them. Germline V gives CDR1 MNHNS, CDR2 SASEGT. For the CDR3, the DNA is TGTGCCAGCGAATCAGGACAGAGAGAAGGTGACACTGAAGCTTTCTTT. Its protein product is CASESGQREGDTEAFF.

This clonotype has more than one count but fewer than ten. This sequence joins TRBV7-2 and TRBJ2-5, with TRBD2 matching over 9 bases. Per the germline V gene, CDR1 is SGHTA and CDR2 is FQGNSA. CDR3 length equals 15 residues. After removal of 5 bases from V and 5 bases from J, the junction contained 9 bases not matched to a gene. The CDR3 reads CASSPSSGSWETQYF. The CDR3 coding sequence is TGTGCCAGCAGCCCCAGTAGCGGGAGTTGGGAGACCCAGTACTTC.

A few counts support this clonotype. The rearrangement links TRBV6-1 to TRBJ2-5; 7 positions match TRBD2. Germline V lookup: CDR1 MNHNS, CDR2 SASEGT. This CDR3 region has 16 residues. The junction had 5 bases not matched to a gene; V was cut back by 0 bases and J by 1 base. The CDR3 sequence: CASSEAPSGPQETQYF. The CDR3, as DNA: TGTGCCAGCAGTGAAGCTCCTAGCGGCCCCCAAGAGACCCAGTACTTC.

V gene TRBV7-2 combines with J gene TRBJ2-1; TRBD2 matches 9 bases. J lost 8 bases, V lost 2 bases, and 7 bases had no gene match. The length of the CDR3 is 15 residues. CDR1 and CDR2 from the germline V gene are SGHTA and FQGNSA. The CDR3 DNA follows: TGTGCCAGCAGCTTAAATAGCGGGAGCCGCGATGAGCAGTTCTTC. This encodes CASSLNSGSRDEQFF.